The rows below give T cell receptor beta chains drawn from one sample of a study of OX40 agonist ivuxolimab in advanced cancers. The assay was immunoSEQ multiplex PCR, and TCRdb's table has in-frame clones only and misses some. The sample includes around 80,000 clones, approximately 84% of them seen just once. Material: CD4+ or CD8+ T cells sorted from blood, obtained in a trial of the OX40 agonist ivuxolimab. All receptors come from an adult with an advanced solid tumor such as melanoma, head and neck, liver or kidney cancer. Each CDR3 is given with its conserved first and last residue. The order of the fields is J gene, V gene, clone size, D gene, CDR3 DNA, CDR3 protein. D genes are given only for firm matches. A row's size may be missing; if present it is once, few, many or a size class.

>TRBJ1-1|TRBV28|NA|NA
TGTGCCAGCAGTAGGGCAGCTAACACTGAAGCTTTCTTT
CASSRAANTEAFF
>TRBJ2-1|TRBV7-3|NA|TRBD2
TGTGCCAGCAGCTTGCTGAGCGGGAGTGTCCTGGGCAATGAGCAGTTCTTC
CASSLLSGSVLGNEQFF
>TRBJ1-1|TRBV28|NA|TRBD1
TGTGCCAGCAAGCTACAGGGGGCGCGTACTGAAGCTTTCTTT
CASKLQGARTEAFF
>TRBJ1-3|TRBV6-6|NA|NA
TGTGCCAGCAGTTCCTCAGGGGCCTACTCTGGAAACACCATATATTTT
CASSSSGAYSGNTIYF
>TRBJ2-1|TRBV2|NA|NA
TGTGCCAGCTCAAGGTCCGGGACGGATTCCTACAATGAGCAGTTCTTC
CASSRSGTDSYNEQFF
>TRBJ2-6|TRBV4-1|NA|TRBD1
TGCGCCAGCAGCCAAGTAGTGGGACAGTTTTCTGGGGCCAACGTCCTGACTTTC
CASSQVVGQFSGANVLTF
>TRBJ2-7|TRBV10-2|NA|NA
TGCGCCAGCAGTCAGGGGGGGGGCGGAAAATACGAGCAGTACTTC
CASSQGGGGKYEQYF
>TRBJ1-6|TRBV7-9|NA|TRBD1
TGTGCCAGCAGCTTACCGAGACAGGGATCACCCCTCCACTTT
CASSLPRQGSPLHF
>TRBJ1-1|TRBV10-3|NA|TRBD1
TGTGCCTCCAGGGGGATGGAGAACACTGAAGCTTTCTTT
CASRGMENTEAFF
>TRBJ1-6|TRBV19|NA|NA
TGTGCCAGTGAGAGGAGAGGTTCACCCCTCCACTTT
CASERRGSPLHF
>TRBJ1-4|TRBV5-1|NA|TRBD1
TGCGCCAGCAGCTTGGATGTGACAGGGCGTGAAAAACTGTTTTTT
CASSLDVTGREKLFF
>TRBJ2-3|TRBV5-8|NA|NA
TGTGCCAGCAGCCCCCAGGGCACAGATACGCAGTATTTT
CASSPQGTDTQYF
>TRBJ2-5|TRBV28|NA|NA
TGTGCCAGCAGGCGGGGACAGTACCAAGAGACCCAGTACTTC
CASRRGQYQETQYF
>TRBJ1-5|TRBV7-3|NA|NA
TGTGCCAGCAGCTTGCCCCAGGTATCTACTAGCAATCAGCCCCAGCATTTT
CASSLPQVSTSNQPQHF
>TRBJ2-5|TRBV28|NA|NA
TGTGCCAGCAGCCCCAGGGGGGGGGAAGAGACCCAGTACTTC
CASSPRGGEETQYF
>TRBJ1-4|TRBV28|NA|NA
TGTGCCAGCAGTTTAATGCAGGGGACTGAAAAACTGTTTTTT
CASSLMQGTEKLFF
>TRBJ1-2|TRBV19|NA|NA
TGTGCCAGTAGTATAGAATCAGGGAACTTCTATGGCTACACCTTC
CASSIESGNFYGYTF
>TRBJ2-3|TRBV27|NA|NA
TGTGCCAGCAGTTTAGAGCACAGGGCTAGCACAGATACGCAGTATTTT
CASSLEHRASTDTQYF
>TRBJ2-6|TRBV11-1|NA|TRBD1
TGTGCCAGCAGCTTCAGGGGGCGCTCTGGGGCCAACGTCCTGACTTTC
CASSFRGRSGANVLTF
>TRBJ1-3|TRBV5-1|NA|NA
TGCGCCAGCAGCTTCGAGGGCGGCTCTGGAAACACCATATATTTT
CASSFEGGSGNTIYF
>TRBJ2-6|TRBV4-1|NA|NA
TGCGCCAGCAGCCCGGTCCCCGCTCTGGGGGCCAACGTCCTGACTTTC
CASSPVPALGANVLTF
>TRBJ2-2|TRBV5-1|NA|TRBD2
TGCGCCAGCAGCTCCCGACTAGCGGGGGGTACGAACACCGGGGAGCTGTTTTTT
CASSSRLAGGTNTGELFF
>TRBJ2-3|TRBV29-1|NA|TRBD1
TGCAGCGTGGGCCTGGGACAGAGTAGAGCAGATACGCAGTATTTT
CSVGLGQSRADTQYF
>TRBJ1-4|TRBV7-9|many|NA
TGTGCCAGCAGCTCCGAGCCGACCCTTAATGAAAAACTGTTTTTT
CASSSEPTLNEKLFF
>TRBJ1-3|TRBV5-1|NA|NA
TGCGCCAGCAGCGGGGGCAGGGGTAACTCTGGAAACACCATATATTTT
CASSGGRGNSGNTIYF
>TRBJ1-5|TRBV6-1|NA|NA
TGTGCCAGCAGTGAACCCGCAGGGCAACAGCCCCAGCATTTT
CASSEPAGQQPQHF
>TRBJ2-3|TRBV7-3|NA|TRBD1
TGTGCCAGCAGCTTGACCGGGACAGGGATCACAGATACGCAGTATTTT
CASSLTGTGITDTQYF
>TRBJ2-2|TRBV4-3|NA|NA
TGCGCCAGCAGCCAAGATCCACAGAACGGTGAGCTGTTTTTT
CASSQDPQNGELFF
>TRBJ2-2|TRBV11-1|few|NA
TGTGCCAGCAGCCGTGGGCCTCTCGGGGAGCTGTTTTTT
CASSRGPLGELFF
>TRBJ1-3|TRBV6-5|NA|NA
TGTGCCAGCAGTTACTCGCTCGGAATCTCTGGAAACACCATATATTTT
CASSYSLGISGNTIYF
>TRBJ1-2|TRBV7-2|NA|NA
TGTGCCAGCAGCACCGAACAACAGGGTTTCGGCGGCTACACCTTC
CASSTEQQGFGGYTF
>TRBJ1-6|TRBV5-4|NA|TRBD1
TGTGCCAGCAGCCAAGATAGGACAGGGAGGTCACCCCTCCACTTT
CASSQDRTGRSPLHF
>TRBJ2-5|TRBV5-6|NA|NA
TGTGCCAGCAGCTTGGGGCGGGGCCCGGTCATGTACTTC
CASSLGRGPVMYF
>TRBJ2-1|TRBV18|NA|TRBD1
TGTGCCAGCTCACCACCAAGGACAGGGGGGAATGAGCAGTTCTTC
CASSPPRTGGNEQFF
>TRBJ2-7|TRBV6-8|NA|TRBD2
TGTGCCAGCAGTATGGGGACTAGCGACTCCTACGAGCAGTACTTC
CASSMGTSDSYEQYF
>TRBJ2-6|TRBV4-2|NA|NA
TGTGCCAGCAGCCAGAATCCGGGGCTAATCTCTGGGGCCAACGTCCTGACTTTC
CASSQNPGLISGANVLTF
>TRBJ1-5|TRBV5-5|NA|NA
TGTGCCAGCAGAACTAGCAGGGGAGCCACCTTAAATCAGCCCCAGCATTTT
CASRTSRGATLNQPQHF
>TRBJ2-2|TRBV6-4|NA|NA
TGTGCCAGCAGACGGGTCGCATACACCGGGGAGCTGTTTTTT
CASRRVAYTGELFF
>TRBJ1-5|TRBV7-2|NA|NA
TGTGCCAGCAGCTTTTTAGGGCAGAGCAATCAGCCCCAGCATTTT
CASSFLGQSNQPQHF
>TRBJ1-4|TRBV9|NA|TRBD1
TGTGCCAGCAGCGTCTCAGGGGGAACTGAAAAACTGTTTTTT
CASSVSGGTEKLFF
>TRBJ1-2|TRBV6-5|once|NA
TGTGCCAGCAGGCAGAGTTCCTATGGCTACACCTTC
CASRQSSYGYTF
>TRBJ2-3|TRBV7-3|NA|TRBD2
TGTGCCAGCAGCTTAGGGACTAGCGGGGGGCTCATGTATTTT
CASSLGTSGGLMYF
>TRBJ1-1|TRBV11-2|NA|NA
TGTGCCAGCACCAACAAGGTGATGTCTGGGGACACTGAAGCTTTCTTT
CASTNKVMSGDTEAFF
>TRBJ1-5|TRBV4-2|NA|NA
TGTGCCAGCAGCCTGCACCCAGAAACTTATCAGCCCCAGCATTTT
CASSLHPETYQPQHF
>TRBJ1-5|TRBV6-6|once|TRBD1
TGTGCCAGCAAAAAGGGACAGCCCTATAGCAATCAGCCCCAGCATTTT
CASKKGQPYSNQPQHF
>TRBJ2-3|TRBV7-3|NA|NA
TGTGCCAGCAGCTTAACGTGGGCAGATAGGAATACGCAGTATTTT
CASSLTWADRNTQYF
>TRBJ2-3|TRBV6-6|NA|NA
TGTGCCAGCAATAACTACCTCACAGATACGCAGTATTTT
CASNNYLTDTQYF
>TRBJ1-2|TRBV7-9|NA|NA
TGTGCCAGCAGCTTAGTCCCCGACCCCCGTTATGGCTACACCTTC
CASSLVPDPRYGYTF
>TRBJ1-5|TRBV2|NA|NA
TGTGCCAGCAGTGAAACCAGGACGGGCCAGCCCCAGCATTTT
CASSETRTGQPQHF